This T cell receptor (beta chain) stems from a study of persistence of HIV-infected CD4 T cells. V lost 1 base, J lost 3 bases, and 12 bases lay in between. Germline lookup yields CDR1 KGHSY and CDR2 FQNENV. CDR3 length: 15 residues. On this clone: The antigen is not known.

Sequencing used immunoSEQ version 4 in survey mode. The table came from immunoSEQ multiplex PCR; TCRdb's copy has only in-frame clones and leaves some out. The data show about 36,000 clones, with around four fifths seen just once and just under 1% held by the top ten. Overlapping HIV-1 Gag 15-mer peptides at approximately 0.96 ug per peptide per mL were used. Memory cells lacking CD40L and CD69 with high CD45RO were sorted. The sequence was collected from an adult with HIV. The donor label of this sample is uncertain. The starting material was cultured CD4+ T cells from PBMCs, obtained from a patient who received antiretroviral therapy. The chain joins TRBV16 to TRBJ1-1, with D unresolved. Here the CDR3 reads CASSQLGTSDTEAFF. The CDR3 DNA reads TGTGCCAGCAGCCAATTGGGCACGTCGGACACTGAAGCTTTCTTT.